These 29 T cell receptor beta chains were all obtained from the same sample, sequenced in a study of blood T cell repertoires in COVID-19. Some clones are missing from TCRdb's copy, which holds only in-frame ones; the method was immunoSEQ multiplex PCR. This sample carries a few hundred thousand clones, around 90% of them seen once, and the ten largest clones take about 1.7%. The sample comprised PBMCs or T cells enriched from blood (not recorded which). The origin of the receptors is a woman between 18 and 29 years old with acute COVID-19.

The J gene is TRBJ2-1, the V gene TRBV5-1; TRBD1 agrees at 7 bases. The CDR3 is 16 amino acids. The ends lost 4 bases at V and 1 base at J; junction bases unmatched: 8. CDR1 and CDR2 (germline): SGHRS, YFSETQ. The CDR3 loop reads CASSAQQGMSYNEQFF. Written as DNA, the CDR3 is TGCGCCAGCAGCGCCCAACAGGGGATGTCCTACAATGAGCAGTTCTTC.

The chain is built from TRBV7-2 and TRBJ1-1; no definite D call. Germline CDR1 SGHTA, CDR2 FQGNSA. This CDR3 has 15 residues. V shed 2 bases and J shed 4 bases, with 14 bases lying between them. Written as DNA, the CDR3 is TGTGCCAGCAGCTTAACCCCGGGTCGAGGCACTGAAGCTTTCTTT. It translates to CASSLTPGRGTEAFF.

The V and J genes are TRBV19 and TRBJ2-7, with 7 bases that match TRBD1. This CDR3 has 17 residues. With V trimmed by 0 bases and J by 1 base, 9 bases remained unmatched. Germline assignment: CDR1 LNHDA and CDR2 SQIVND (reference sequence). CDR3 residues: CASSIDPDRAGSYEQYF. The CDR3 bases are TGTGCCAGTAGTATAGATCCCGACAGGGCTGGTTCCTACGAGCAGTACTTC. The full variable domain, in which reference TRBV19 and TRBJ2-7 provide the parts outside the CDR3, is DGGITQSPKYLFRKEGQNVTLSCEQNLNHDAMYWYRQDPGQGLRLIYYSQIVNDFQKGDIAEGYSVSREKKESFPLTVTSAQKNPTAFYLCASSIDPDRAGSYEQYFGPGTRLTVT.

The chain has TRBV25-1 and TRBJ2-7; possibly TRBD2 for D (6 bases). The CDR3 has 12 amino acids. V gave up 0 bases and J gave up 6 bases, with 6 bases separating them. Germline V CDR1 and CDR2: MGHDK, SYGVNS. In nucleotides, the CDR3 is TGTGCCAGCAGTGAATACGGGGGCGAGCAGTACTTC. Amino acids: CASSEYGGEQYF.

This clone was counted only a few times. This chain uses TRBV30 with TRBJ1-1, with a weak D call TRBD1 (5 bases). The CDR3 sequence is 15 residues long. Germline V CDR1 and CDR2: GTSNPN, SVGIG (reference sequence). Trimming removed 4 bases from V and 2 bases from J, with 17 bases in between. The CDR3 nucleotides read TGTGCCTGGATGGCTTTCCTGGGACTAAACACTGAAGCTTTCTTT. It yields the protein CAWMAFLGLNTEAFF.

This clone was observed a handful of times. The V gene is TRBV29-1, the J gene TRBJ2-5, with 7 bases matching TRBD2. V gave up 4 bases and J gave up 2 bases; unmatched junction bases: 1. The CDR3 is 12 amino acids. Germline assignment: CDR1 SQVTM and CDR2 ANQGSEA. The CDR3 nucleotides read TGCAGCGTTGCAGCGGGGCAAGAGACCCAGTACTTC. The encoded protein is CSVAAGQETQYF.

The rearrangement uses TRBV11-2 and TRBJ1-4; 10 bases align to TRBD1. CDR3 length equals 15 residues. V shed 2 bases, J shed 8 bases, and the junction held 5 bases outside the gene matches. The germline V gene has CDR1 SGHAT and CDR2 FQNNGV. The CDR3 DNA is TGTGCCAGCAGCTTAACTGGGACAGGGGAAGAAAAACTGTTTTTT. This translates into CASSLTGTGEEKLFF.

The chain carries TRBV19 and TRBJ1-3, with TRBD1 matching 7 bases. The CDR3 covers 15 residues. Germline assignment: CDR1 LNHDA and CDR2 SQIVND (reference sequence). The J segment lost 0 bases and the V segment lost 5 bases, leaving 4 bases of the junction unmatched. CDR3 residues: CASSFGTVSGNTIYF. The CDR3 coding sequence is TGTGCCAGTAGTTTCGGGACAGTCTCTGGAAACACCATATATTTT.

The chain has TRBV7-9 and TRBJ2-1; weak D call: TRBD2 (5 bases). V lost 5 bases, J lost 2 bases, and 16 bases lay in between. From germline, CDR1 is SEHNR and CDR2 FQNEAQ (reference sequence). The CDR3 runs to 16 residues. CDR3 DNA sequence: TGTGCCAGCAGCCCCCAGAGGGTGCCTACCTACAATGAGCAGTTCTTC. The encoded protein is CASSPQRVPTYNEQFF.

The rearrangement joins TRBV19 to TRBJ2-1; TRBD2 matches 8 bases. Germline values: CDR1 LNHDA, CDR2 SQIVND (reference sequence). The CDR3 length is 15 residues. After removal of 10 bases from V and 7 bases from J, the junction contained 15 bases not matched to a gene. The CDR3 reads CATRASPGLENEQFF. In nucleotides, the CDR3 is TGTGCCACCAGGGCGTCCCCGGGACTAGAGAATGAGCAGTTCTTC.

This rearrangement joins TRBV7-9 to TRBJ2-1, with a tentative D call TRBD1 (6 bases). Germline V gene sequence: CDR1 SEHNR, CDR2 FQNEAQ (reference sequence). The CDR3 totals 13 residues. The V end was cut by 5 bases, the J end by 4 bases, with 9 bases between. The CDR3 loop reads CASSRGQYNEQFF. For the CDR3, the DNA is TGTGCCAGCAGCCGAGGACAGTACAATGAGCAGTTCTTC.

This clone was counted only a few times. This chain uses TRBV27 with TRBJ2-3; maybe TRBD2 (5 bases). V was cut by 0 bases and J by 0 bases, with 13 bases left in between. The CDR3 covers 17 residues. Germline V gene sequence: CDR1 MNHEY, CDR2 SMNVEV (reference sequence). Here the CDR3 reads CASSLSLVGGSTDTQYF. CDR3 sequence (DNA): TGTGCCAGCAGTTTATCTCTTGTGGGCGGGAGCACAGATACGCAGTATTTT.

The J gene is TRBJ1-1, the V gene TRBV7-2; D is ambiguous. V lost 3 bases and J 2 bases, leaving 16 bases between the germline ends. Germline V CDR1 and CDR2: SGHTA, FQGNSA. The CDR3 contains 16 residues. CDR3: CASSFSGSTKNTEAFF. Here the CDR3 DNA reads TGTGCCAGCAGCTTCAGCGGGTCAACGAAAAACACTGAAGCTTTCTTT.

V and J are TRBV5-6 and TRBJ1-2; TRBD1 is a possible D gene (6 bases). The CDR3 runs 14 residues. V was clipped by 4 bases and J by 4 bases, with 14 bases between them. Germline-derived CDR1 and CDR2 are SGHDT and YYEEEE. CDR3 bases: TGTGCCAGCAGCACCGGACAGAATATCTATGGCTACACCTTC. It specifies CASSTGQNIYGYTF.

V is TRBV7-2 and J is TRBJ1-4; possible D gene TRBD1, 5 bases. V lost 5 bases to trimming and J lost 0 bases, with 16 bases between them. The CDR3 runs 17 residues. Germline CDR1 and CDR2: SGHTA and FQGNSA. CDR3: CASSQSGAGSTNEKLFF. CDR3 DNA sequence: TGTGCCAGCAGCCAAAGTGGGGCAGGCTCAACTAATGAAAAACTGTTTTTT.

The V and J genes are TRBV3-1 (or the pseudogene TRBV3-2) and TRBJ2-7; the D is unclear. The germline V gene encodes CDR1 LGHDT and CDR2 YNNKEL (reference sequence). The V gene lost 4 bases and the J gene lost 7 bases, with 14 bases spanning the gap. The CDR3 length is 13 residues. Written as DNA, the CDR3 is TGTGCCAGCAGCCTCAGAAATCCCGGGGAGCAGTACTTC. It yields the protein CASSLRNPGEQYF.

This clone was counted only a few times. This chain links TRBV18 with TRBJ2-1, with D uncertain. V shed 4 bases and J shed 0 bases, with 7 bases lying between them. The CDR3 extends over 14 amino acids. CDR1 and CDR2 from the germline V gene are KGHSH and LQKENI. The CDR3 region is CASSQTYSYNEQFF. The CDR3 coding sequence is TGTGCCAGCTCACAAACCTACTCCTACAATGAGCAGTTCTTC.

The sample holds a few counts of this clone. The chain uses TRBV28 and TRBJ2-1, with TRBD1 matching over 7 bases. The trim removed 4 bases at V and 9 bases at J, leaving 3 bases unmatched. Looked up from germline, CDR1 is MDHEN and CDR2 is SYDVKM. The CDR3 extends over 12 amino acids. CDR3 nucleotide sequence: TGTGCCAGCAGTTCCGACAGGGTTGAGCAGTTCTTC. It codes for CASSSDRVEQFF. The entire variable domain, with the rest obtained from reference TRBV28 and TRBJ2-1, is as follows: DVKVTQSSRYLVKRTGEKVFLECVQDMDHENMFWYRQDPGLGLRLIYFSYDVKMKEKGDIPEGYSVSREKKERFSLILESASTNQTSMYLCASSSDRVEQFFGPGTRLTVL.

The rearrangement joins TRBV28 to TRBJ2-2; TRBD1 agrees at 10 bases. CDR1 MDHEN and CDR2 SYDVKM come from the germline V gene. The CDR3 sequence is 16 residues long. Trimming at V came to 3 bases and at J to 4 bases, leaving 5 bases not matched to a gene. CDR3 bases: TGTGCCAGCAGTTTGGAGGGGACAGGGGTCACCGGGGAGCTGTTTTTT. It encodes CASSLEGTGVTGELFF. Full variable domain (remainder filled in from reference TRBV28 and TRBJ2-2): DVKVTQSSRYLVKRTGEKVFLECVQDMDHENMFWYRQDPGLGLRLIYFSYDVKMKEKGDIPEGYSVSREKKERFSLILESASTNQTSMYLCASSLEGTGVTGELFFGEGSRLTVL.

Concerning this clone itself: The identical CDR3 is also encoded by other nucleotide sequences in the sample. This chain links TRBV7-9 with TRBJ2-7, with 8 bases fitting TRBD2. The CDR3 extends over 15 amino acids. CDR1 SEHNR and CDR2 FQNEAQ come from the germline V gene (reference sequence). Trimming at V came to 1 base and at J to 0 bases, leaving 2 bases not matched to a gene. CDR3 sequence reads: CASSLERGSSYEQYF. Here the CDR3 DNA reads TGTGCCAGCAGCTTAGAGCGGGGGTCCTCCTACGAGCAGTACTTC.

Only a few counts were recorded for this clone. V gene TRBV5-5 combines with J gene TRBJ1-2; possible D gene TRBD1, 6 bases. CDR1 SGHKS and CDR2 YYEKEE come from the germline V gene (reference sequence). V was trimmed by 0 bases and J by 5 bases, leaving 14 bases between them. There are 15 residues in the CDR3. The CDR3 DNA reads TGTGCCAGCAGCTTGGGTGTACAGGGTGGTTATGGCTACACCTTC. It is translated as CASSLGVQGGYGYTF.

CDR3 loop: CASRSGSGELFF. The CDR3 DNA sequence: TGTGCCAGCAGGAGCGGATCCGGGGAGCTGTTTTTT. The chain employs TRBV11-2 and TRBJ2-2, with D perhaps matching TRBD2 (5 bases). This CDR3 is 12 amino acids long. The germline V gene has CDR1 SGHAT and CDR2 FQNNGV. V was shortened by 6 bases and J by 6 bases, with 8 bases between the two germline ends.

This rearrangement joins TRBV5-1 to TRBJ2-3; 10 bases fit TRBD2. The germline gives CDR1 SGHRS, CDR2 YFSETQ. After removal of 4 bases from V and 0 bases from J, the junction contained 8 bases not matched to a gene. The CDR3 extends over 17 amino acids. This chain's CDR3 is CASSLQVTSGSTDTQYF. The DNA of the CDR3 is TGCGCCAGCAGCCTCCAGGTGACTAGCGGGAGCACAGATACGCAGTATTTT.

This clone was seen only a few times. The V gene is TRBV7-2, the J gene TRBJ2-2, with a tentative D call TRBD2 (6 bases). The CDR3 is 15 amino acids. CDR1 and CDR2 (germline): SGHTA, FQGNSA. Trimming shortened V by 5 bases and J by 0 bases, and 10 bases separated the two germline ends. The CDR3 spells CASSPWGANTGELFF. CDR3 bases: TGTGCCAGCAGCCCGTGGGGGGCGAACACCGGGGAGCTGTTTTTT.

The chain recombines TRBV6-5 with TRBJ2-1; D ambiguous. The V and J ends lost 2 bases and 7 bases respectively, with 3 bases between them. CDR1 and CDR2 from the germline V gene are MNHEY and SVGAGI. The CDR3 sequence is 11 residues long. CDR3 nucleotide sequence: TGTGCCAGCAGTTACGAGAATGAGCAGTTCTTC. It is translated as CASSYENEQFF.

The chain employs TRBV28 and TRBJ1-4; the D gene is possibly TRBD1 (5 bases). Trimming shortened V by 6 bases and J by 14 bases, and 22 bases separated the two germline ends. CDR3 length: 14 residues. Germline V gene sequence: CDR1 MDHEN, CDR2 SYDVKM. CDR3 in amino acids: CASSPLWGGRKLFF. CDR3 nucleotide sequence: TGTGCCAGCAGCCCCCTATGGGGCGGACGGAAGCTGTTTTTT.

CDR3 loop: CAWSPPWQGAFF. The CDR3 nucleotides read TGTGCCTGGAGTCCACCGTGGCAGGGAGCTTTCTTT. The V gene is TRBV30, the J gene TRBJ1-1, with TRBD1 as a possible D gene (5 bases). Germline V lookup: CDR1 GTSNPN, CDR2 SVGIG (reference sequence). The CDR3 covers 12 residues. Trimming left V 2 bases short and J 10 bases short, with 14 bases between.

The chain links TRBV28 to TRBJ2-7; 10 bases line up with TRBD2. There are 15 residues in the CDR3. The junction had 5 bases not matched to a gene; V was cut back by 3 bases and J by 3 bases. Per the germline V gene, CDR1 is MDHEN and CDR2 is SYDVKM. The CDR3 spells CASSLASGRIYEQYF. The CDR3 DNA reads as TGTGCCAGCAGTTTGGCTAGCGGGAGAATCTACGAGCAGTACTTC.

The chain employs TRBV15 and TRBJ2-5, with D maybe TRBD2 (5 bases). This CDR3 has 16 amino acids. Trimming removed 5 bases at V and 0 bases at J, with 16 bases between. Germline V CDR1 and CDR2: LNHNV, YYDKDF (reference sequence). The CDR3 reads CATSPHGVPDQETQYF. CDR3 nucleotides: TGTGCCACCAGCCCTCACGGGGTGCCAGACCAAGAGACCCAGTACTTC.